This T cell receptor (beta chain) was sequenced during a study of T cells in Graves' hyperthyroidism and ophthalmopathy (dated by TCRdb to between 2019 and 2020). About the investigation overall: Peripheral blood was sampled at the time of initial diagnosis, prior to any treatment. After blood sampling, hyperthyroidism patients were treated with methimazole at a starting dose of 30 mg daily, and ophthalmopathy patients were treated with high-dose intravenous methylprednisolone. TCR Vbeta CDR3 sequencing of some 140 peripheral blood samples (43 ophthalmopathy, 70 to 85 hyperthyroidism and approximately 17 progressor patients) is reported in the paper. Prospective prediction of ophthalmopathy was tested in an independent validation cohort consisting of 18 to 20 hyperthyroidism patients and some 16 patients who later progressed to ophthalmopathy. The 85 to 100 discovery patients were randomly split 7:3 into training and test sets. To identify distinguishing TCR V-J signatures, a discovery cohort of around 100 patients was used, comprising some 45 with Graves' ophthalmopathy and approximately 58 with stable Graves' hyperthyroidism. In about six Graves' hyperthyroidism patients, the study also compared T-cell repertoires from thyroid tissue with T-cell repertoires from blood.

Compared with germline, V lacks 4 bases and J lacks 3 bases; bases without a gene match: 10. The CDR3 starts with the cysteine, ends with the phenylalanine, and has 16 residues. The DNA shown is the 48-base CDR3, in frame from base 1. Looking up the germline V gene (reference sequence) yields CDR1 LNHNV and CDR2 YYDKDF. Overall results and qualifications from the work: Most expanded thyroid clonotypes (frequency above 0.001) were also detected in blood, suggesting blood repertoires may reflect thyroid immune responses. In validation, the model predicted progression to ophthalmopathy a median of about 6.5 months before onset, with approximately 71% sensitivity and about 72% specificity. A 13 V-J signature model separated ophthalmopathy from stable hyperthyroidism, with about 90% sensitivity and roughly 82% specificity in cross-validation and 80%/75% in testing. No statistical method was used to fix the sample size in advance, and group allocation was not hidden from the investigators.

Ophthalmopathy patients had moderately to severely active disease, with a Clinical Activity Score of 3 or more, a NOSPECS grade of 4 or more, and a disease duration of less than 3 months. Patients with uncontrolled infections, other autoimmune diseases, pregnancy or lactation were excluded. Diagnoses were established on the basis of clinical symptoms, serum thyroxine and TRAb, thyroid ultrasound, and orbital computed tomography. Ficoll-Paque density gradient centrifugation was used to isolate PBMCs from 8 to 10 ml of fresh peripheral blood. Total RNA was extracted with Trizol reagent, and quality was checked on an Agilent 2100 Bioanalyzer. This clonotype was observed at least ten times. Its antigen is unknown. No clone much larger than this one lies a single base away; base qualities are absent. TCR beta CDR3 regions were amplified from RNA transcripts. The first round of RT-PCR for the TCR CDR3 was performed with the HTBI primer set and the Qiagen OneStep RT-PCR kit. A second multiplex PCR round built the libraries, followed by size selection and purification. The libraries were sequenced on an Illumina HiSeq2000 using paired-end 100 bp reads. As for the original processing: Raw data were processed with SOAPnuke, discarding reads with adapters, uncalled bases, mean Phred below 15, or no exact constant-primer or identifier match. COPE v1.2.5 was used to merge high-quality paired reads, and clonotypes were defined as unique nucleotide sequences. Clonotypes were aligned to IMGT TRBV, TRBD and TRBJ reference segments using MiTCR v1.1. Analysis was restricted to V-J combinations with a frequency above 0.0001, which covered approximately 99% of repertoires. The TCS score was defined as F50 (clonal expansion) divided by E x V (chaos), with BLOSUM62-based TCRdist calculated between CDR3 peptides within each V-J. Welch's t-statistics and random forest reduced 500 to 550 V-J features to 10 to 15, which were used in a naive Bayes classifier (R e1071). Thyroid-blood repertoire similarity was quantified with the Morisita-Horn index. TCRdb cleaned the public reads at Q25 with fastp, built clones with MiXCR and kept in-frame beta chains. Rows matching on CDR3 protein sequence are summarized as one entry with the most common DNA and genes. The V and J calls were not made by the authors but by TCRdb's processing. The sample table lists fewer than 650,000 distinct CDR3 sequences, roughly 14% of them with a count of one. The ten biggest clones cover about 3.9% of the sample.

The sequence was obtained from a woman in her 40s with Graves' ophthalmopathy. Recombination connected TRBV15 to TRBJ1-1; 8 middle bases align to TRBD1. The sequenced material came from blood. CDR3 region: CATSTAGGRPDTEAFF. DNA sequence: TGTGCCACCAGCACCGCAGGGGGCCGGCCAGACACTGAAGCTTTCTTT.